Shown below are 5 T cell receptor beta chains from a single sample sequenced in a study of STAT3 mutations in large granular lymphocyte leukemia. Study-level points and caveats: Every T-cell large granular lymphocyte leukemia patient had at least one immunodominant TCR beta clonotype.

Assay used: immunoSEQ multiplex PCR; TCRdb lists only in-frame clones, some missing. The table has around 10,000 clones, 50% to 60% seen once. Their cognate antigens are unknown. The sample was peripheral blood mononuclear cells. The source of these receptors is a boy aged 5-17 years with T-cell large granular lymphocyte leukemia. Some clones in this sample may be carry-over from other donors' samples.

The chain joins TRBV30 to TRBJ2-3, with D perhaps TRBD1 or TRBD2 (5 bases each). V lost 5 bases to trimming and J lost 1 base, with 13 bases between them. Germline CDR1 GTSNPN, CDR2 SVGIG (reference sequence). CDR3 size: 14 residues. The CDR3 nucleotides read TGTGCCTGGCGCAGGGTGGGGGGCACAGATACGCAGTATTTT. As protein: CAWRRVGGTDTQYF.

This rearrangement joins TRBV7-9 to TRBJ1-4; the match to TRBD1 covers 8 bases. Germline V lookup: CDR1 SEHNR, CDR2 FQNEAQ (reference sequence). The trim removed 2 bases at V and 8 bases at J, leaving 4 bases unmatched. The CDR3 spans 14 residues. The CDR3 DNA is TGTGCCAGCAGCTTAAGGTCAGGGGGCGAAAAACTGTTTTTT. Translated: CASSLRSGGEKLFF.

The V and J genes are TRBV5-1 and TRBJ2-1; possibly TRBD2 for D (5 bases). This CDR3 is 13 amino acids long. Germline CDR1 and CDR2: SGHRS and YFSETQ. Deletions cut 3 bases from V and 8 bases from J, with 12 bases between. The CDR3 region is CASSSLTGDEQFF. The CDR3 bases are TGCGCCAGCAGCTCCCTAACCGGGGATGAGCAGTTCTTC.

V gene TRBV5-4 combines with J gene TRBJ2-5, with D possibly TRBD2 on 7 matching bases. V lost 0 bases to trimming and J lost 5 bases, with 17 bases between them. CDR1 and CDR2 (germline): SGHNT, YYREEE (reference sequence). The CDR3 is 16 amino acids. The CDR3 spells CASSLVGGGLKETQYF. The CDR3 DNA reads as TGTGCCAGCAGCTTGGTAGGGGGGGGGCTGAAGGAGACCCAGTACTTC.

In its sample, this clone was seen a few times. As DNA, the CDR3 is TGTGCCAGCAGCAGCCTACGACTAGCAAGAGGTACAGATACGCAGTATTTT. Protein sequence: CASSSLRLARGTDTQYF. This chain links TRBV13 with TRBJ2-3; TRBD2 aligns across 7 bases. Germline CDR1 is PRHDT and CDR2 is FYEKMQ (reference sequence). The CDR3 has 17 amino acids. The V segment lost 5 bases and the J segment 3 bases; nucleotides outside the gene matches: 14.